This section outlines one TCR beta chain sequence together with its context. V lost 0 bases and J 4 bases, leaving 7 bases between the germline ends. The V gene's germline CDR1 is SGHRS and CDR2 YFSETQ. CDR3 length equals 14 residues. This sample was taken from a study of control samples from healthy donors and cancer patients. This table comes from immunoSEQ multiplex PCR, and its TCRdb copy is limited to in-frame clones, with some not included. The data show some 200,000 clones, just under 95% seen once. This receptor was obtained from a man aged 45-60 years in good health. The chain couples TRBV5-1 to TRBJ1-4; no definite D call. Specimen: blood. The CDR3 here is CASSLGDFNEKLFF. CDR3 nucleotides: TGCGCCAGCAGCTTGGGGGATTTTAATGAAAAACTGTTTTTT.